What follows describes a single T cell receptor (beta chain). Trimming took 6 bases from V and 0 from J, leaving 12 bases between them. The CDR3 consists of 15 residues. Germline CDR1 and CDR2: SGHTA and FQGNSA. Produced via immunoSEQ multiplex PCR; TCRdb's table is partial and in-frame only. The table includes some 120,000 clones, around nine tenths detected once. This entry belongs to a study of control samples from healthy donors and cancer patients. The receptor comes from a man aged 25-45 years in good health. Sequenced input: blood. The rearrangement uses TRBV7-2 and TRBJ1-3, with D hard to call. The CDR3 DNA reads TGTGCCAGCAGTACTACAGCCTTCTCTGGAAACACCATATATTTT. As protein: CASSTTAFSGNTIYF.